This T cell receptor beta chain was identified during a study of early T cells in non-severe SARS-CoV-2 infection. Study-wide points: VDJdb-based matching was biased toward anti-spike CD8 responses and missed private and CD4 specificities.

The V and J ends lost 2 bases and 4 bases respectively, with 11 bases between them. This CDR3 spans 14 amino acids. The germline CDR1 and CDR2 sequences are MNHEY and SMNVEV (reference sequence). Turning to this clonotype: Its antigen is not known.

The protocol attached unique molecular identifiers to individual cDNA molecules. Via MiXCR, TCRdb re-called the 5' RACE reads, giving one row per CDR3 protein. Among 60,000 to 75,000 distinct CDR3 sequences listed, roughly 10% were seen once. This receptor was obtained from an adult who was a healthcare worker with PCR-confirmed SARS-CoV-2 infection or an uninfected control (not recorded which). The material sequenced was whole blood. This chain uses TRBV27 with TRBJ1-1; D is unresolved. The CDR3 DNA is TGTGCCAGCAGTTTACAGTGGGGAGCCACTGAAGCTTTCTTT. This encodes CASSLQWGATEAFF.